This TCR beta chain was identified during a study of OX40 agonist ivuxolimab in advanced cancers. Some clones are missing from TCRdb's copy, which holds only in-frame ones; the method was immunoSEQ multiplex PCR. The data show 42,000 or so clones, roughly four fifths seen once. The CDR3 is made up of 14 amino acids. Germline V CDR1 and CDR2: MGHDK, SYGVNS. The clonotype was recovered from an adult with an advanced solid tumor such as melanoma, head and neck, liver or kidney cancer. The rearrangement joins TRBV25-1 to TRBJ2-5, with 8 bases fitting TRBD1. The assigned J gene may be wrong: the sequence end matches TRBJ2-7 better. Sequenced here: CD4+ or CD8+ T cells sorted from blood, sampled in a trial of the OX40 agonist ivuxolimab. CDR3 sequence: CASSAGTGLYEQYF. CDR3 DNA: TGTGCCAGCAGCGCCGGGACAGGCCTCTACGAGCAGTACTTC.